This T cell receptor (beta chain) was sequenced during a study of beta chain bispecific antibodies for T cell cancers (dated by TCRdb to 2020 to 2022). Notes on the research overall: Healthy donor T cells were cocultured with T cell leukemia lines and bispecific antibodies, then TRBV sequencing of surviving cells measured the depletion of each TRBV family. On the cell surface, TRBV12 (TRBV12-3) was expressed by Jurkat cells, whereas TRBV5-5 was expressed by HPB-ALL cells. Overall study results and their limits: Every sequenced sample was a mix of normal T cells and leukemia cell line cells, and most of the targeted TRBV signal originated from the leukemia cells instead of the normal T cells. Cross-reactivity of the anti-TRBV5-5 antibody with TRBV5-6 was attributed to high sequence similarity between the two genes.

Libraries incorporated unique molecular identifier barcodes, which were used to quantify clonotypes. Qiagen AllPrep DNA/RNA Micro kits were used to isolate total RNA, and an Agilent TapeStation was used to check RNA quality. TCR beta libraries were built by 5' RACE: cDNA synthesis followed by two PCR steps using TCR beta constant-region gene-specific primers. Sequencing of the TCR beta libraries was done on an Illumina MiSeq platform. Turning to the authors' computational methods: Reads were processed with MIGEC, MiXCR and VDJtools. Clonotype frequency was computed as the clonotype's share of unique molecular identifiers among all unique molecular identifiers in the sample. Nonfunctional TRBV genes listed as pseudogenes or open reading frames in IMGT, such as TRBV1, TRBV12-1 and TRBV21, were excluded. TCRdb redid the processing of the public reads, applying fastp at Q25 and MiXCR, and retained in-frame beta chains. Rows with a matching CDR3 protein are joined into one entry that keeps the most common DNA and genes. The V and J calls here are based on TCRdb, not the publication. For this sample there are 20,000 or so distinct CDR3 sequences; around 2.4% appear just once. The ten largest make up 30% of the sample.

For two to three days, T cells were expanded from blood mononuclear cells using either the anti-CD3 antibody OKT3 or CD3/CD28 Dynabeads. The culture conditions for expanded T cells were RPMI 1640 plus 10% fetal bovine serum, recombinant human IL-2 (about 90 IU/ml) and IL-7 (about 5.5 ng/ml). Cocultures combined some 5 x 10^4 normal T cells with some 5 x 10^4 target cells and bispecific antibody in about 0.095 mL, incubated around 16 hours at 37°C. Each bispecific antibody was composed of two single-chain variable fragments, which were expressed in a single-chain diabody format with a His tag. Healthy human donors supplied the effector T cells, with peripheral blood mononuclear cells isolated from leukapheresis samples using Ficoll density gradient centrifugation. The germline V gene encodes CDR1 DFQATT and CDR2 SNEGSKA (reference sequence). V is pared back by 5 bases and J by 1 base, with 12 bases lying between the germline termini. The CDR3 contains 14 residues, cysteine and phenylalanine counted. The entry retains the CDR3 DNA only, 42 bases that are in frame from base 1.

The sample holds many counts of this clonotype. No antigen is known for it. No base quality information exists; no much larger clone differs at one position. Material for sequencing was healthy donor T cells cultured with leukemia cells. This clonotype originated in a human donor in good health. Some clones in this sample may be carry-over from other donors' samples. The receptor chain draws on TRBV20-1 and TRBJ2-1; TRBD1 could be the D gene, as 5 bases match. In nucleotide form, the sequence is TGCAGTGCTTCCCCTGGGGCGTCCTACAATGAGCAGTTCTTC. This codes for CSASPGASYNEQFF.